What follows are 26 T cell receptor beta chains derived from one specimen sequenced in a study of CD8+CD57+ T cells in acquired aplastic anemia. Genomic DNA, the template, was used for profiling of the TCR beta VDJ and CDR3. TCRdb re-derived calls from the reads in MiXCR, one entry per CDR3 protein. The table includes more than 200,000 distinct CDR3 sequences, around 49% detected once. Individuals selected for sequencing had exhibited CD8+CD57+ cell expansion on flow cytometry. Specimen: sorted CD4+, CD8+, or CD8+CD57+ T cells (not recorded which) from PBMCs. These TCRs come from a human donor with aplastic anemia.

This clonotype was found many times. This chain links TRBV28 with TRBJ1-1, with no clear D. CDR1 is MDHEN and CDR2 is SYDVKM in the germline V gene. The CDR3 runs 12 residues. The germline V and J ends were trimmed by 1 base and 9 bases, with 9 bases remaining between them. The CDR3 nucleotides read TGTGCCAGCAGTTTATCGGTGAATAAAGCTTTCTTT. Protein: CASSLSVNKAFF.

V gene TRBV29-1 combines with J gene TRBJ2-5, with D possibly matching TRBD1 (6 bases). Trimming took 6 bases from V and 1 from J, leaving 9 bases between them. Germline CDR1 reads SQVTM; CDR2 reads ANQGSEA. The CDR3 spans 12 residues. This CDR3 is CSVQGGQETQYF. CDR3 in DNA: TGCAGCGTCCAAGGGGGCCAAGAGACCCAGTACTTC.

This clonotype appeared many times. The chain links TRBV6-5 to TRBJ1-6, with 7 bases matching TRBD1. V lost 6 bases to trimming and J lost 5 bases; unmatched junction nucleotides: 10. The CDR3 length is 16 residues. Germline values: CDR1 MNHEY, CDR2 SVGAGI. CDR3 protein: CASSRQGLGHNSPLHF. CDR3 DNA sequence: TGTGCCAGCAGCCGACAGGGTCTGGGGCATAATTCACCCCTCCACTTT.

CDR3 region: CSANDPIGPSYEQYF. Written as DNA, the CDR3 is TGCAGTGCTAACGATCCGATAGGACCATCCTACGAGCAGTACTTC. This chain uses TRBV20-1 with TRBJ2-7; D is undetermined. The germline CDR1 and CDR2 sequences are DFQATT and SNEGSKA (reference sequence). The CDR3 runs 15 residues. Trimming pared 4 bases from V and 1 base from J, leaving 17 bases between.

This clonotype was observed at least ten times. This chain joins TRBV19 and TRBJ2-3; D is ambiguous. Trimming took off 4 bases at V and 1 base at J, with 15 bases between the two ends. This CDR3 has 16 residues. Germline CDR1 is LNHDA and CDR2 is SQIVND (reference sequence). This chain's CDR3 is CASSTLVSLGTDTQYF. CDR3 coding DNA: TGTGCCAGTAGTACCCTGGTAAGCTTGGGCACAGATACGCAGTATTTT.

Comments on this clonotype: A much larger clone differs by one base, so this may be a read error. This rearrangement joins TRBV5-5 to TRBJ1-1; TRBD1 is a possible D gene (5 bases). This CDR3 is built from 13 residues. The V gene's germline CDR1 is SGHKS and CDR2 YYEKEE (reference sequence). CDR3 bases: TGTGCCAGCAGCACCGGGACCTGGGAAGAAGCTTCCTTT. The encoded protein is CASSTGTWEEASF.

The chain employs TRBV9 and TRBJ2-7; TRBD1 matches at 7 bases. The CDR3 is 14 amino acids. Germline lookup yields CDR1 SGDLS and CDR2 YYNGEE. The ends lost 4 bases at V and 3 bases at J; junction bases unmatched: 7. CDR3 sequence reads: CASSIARQGYEQYF. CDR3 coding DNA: TGTGCCAGCAGCATAGCTCGACAGGGCTACGAGCAGTACTTC. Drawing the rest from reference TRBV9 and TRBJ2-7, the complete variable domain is DSGVTQTPKHLITATGQRVTLRCSPRSGDLSVYWYQQSLDQGLQFLIQYYNGEERAKGNILERFSAQQFPDLHSELNLSSLELGDSALYFCASSIARQGYEQYFGPGTRLTVT.

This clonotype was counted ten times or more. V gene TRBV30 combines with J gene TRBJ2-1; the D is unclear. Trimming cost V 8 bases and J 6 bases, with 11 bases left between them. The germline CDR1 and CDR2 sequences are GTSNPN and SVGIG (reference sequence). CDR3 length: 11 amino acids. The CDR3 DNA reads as TGTGCCACGTCAAACTCCAATGAGCAGTTCTTC. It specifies CATSNSNEQFF. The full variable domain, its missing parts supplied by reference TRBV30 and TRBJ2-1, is SQTIHQWPATLVQPVGSPLSLECTVEGTSNPNLYWYRQAAGRGLQLLFYSVGIGQISSEVPQNLSASRPQDRQFILSSKKLLLSDSGFYLCATSNSNEQFFGPGTRLTVL.

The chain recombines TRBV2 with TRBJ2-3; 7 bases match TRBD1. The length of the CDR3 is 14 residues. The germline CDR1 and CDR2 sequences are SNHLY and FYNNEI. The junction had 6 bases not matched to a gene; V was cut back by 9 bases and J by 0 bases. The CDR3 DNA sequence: TGTGCCAGATGGACAGGCGTTAGCACAGATACGCAGTATTTT. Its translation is CARWTGVSTDTQYF.

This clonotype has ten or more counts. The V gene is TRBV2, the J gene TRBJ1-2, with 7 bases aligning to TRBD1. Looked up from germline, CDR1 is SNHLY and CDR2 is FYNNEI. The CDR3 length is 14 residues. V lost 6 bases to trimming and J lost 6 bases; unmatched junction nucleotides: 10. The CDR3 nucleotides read TGTGCCAGCAGAGCCCGGGAGGGGGCAGATGGCTACACCTTC. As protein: CASRAREGADGYTF.

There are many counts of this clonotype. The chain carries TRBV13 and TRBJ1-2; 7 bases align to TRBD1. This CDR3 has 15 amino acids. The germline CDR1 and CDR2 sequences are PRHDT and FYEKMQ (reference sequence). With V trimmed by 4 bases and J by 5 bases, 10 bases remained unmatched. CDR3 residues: CASSSPRDRVYGYTF. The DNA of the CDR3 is TGTGCCAGCAGCTCGCCCCGGGACAGAGTATATGGCTACACCTTC.

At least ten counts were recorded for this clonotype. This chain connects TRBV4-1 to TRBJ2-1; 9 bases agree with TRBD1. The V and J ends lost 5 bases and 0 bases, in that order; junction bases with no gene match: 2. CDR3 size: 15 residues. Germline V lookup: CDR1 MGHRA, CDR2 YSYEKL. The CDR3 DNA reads TGCGCCAGCAGCTGGACAGGGGACTCCTACAATGAGCAGTTCTTC. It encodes CASSWTGDSYNEQFF.

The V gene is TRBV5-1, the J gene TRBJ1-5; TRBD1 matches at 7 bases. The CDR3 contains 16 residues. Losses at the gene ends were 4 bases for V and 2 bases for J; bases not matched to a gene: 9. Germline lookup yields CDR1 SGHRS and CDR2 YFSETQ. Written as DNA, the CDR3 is TGCGCCAGCAGCCAAGATCCCCAGGGGGGCAATCAGCCCCAGCATTTT. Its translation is CASSQDPQGGNQPQHF. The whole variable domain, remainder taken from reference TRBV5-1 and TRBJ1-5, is KAGVTQTPRYLIKTRGQQVTLSCSPISGHRSVSWYQQTPGQGLQFLFEYFSETQRNKGNFPGRFSGRQFSNSRSEMNVSTLELGDSALYLCASSQDPQGGNQPQHFGDGTRLSIL.

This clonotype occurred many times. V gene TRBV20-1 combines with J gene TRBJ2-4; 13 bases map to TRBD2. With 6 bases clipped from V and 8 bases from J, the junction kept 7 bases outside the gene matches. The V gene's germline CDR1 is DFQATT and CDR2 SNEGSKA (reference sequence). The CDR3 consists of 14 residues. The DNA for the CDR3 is TGCAGTGCCGGACTAGCGGGGGAAGAGGACATTCAGTACTTC. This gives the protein CSAGLAGEEDIQYF.

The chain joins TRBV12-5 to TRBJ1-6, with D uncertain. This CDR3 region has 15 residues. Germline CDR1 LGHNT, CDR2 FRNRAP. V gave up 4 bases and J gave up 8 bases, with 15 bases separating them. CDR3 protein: CASGSWELQHSPLHF. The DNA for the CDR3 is TGTGCTAGTGGTTCCTGGGAGTTACAGCATTCACCCCTCCACTTT.

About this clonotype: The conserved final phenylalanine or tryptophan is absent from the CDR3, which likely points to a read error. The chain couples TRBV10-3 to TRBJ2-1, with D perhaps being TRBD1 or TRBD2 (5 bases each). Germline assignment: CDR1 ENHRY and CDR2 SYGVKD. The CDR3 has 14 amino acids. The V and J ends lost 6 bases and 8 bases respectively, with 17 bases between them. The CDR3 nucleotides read TGTGCCATCAGGGGGGACGGCCACCCGTATGAGCAGTTCTGC. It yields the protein CAIRGDGHPYEQFC.

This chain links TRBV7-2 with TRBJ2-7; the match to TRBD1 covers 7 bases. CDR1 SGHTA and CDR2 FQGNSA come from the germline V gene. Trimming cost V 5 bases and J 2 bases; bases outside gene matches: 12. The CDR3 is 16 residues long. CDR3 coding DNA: TGTGCCAGCAGCCGAGCAAGGACAGGTTCTACCTACGAGCAGTACTTC. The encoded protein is CASSRARTGSTYEQYF.

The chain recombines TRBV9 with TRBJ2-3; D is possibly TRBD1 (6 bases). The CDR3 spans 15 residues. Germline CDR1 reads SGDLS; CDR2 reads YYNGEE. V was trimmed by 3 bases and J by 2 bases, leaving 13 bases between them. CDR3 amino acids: CASSGRQVLTDTQYF. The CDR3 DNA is TGTGCCAGCAGCGGGCGACAGGTTCTCACAGATACGCAGTATTTT.

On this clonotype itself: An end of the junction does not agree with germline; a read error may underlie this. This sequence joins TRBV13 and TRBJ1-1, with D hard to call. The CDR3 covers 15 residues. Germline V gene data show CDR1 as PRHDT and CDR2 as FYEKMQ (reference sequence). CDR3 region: CASSLEHFMNTEAFF. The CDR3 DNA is TGTGCCAGCAGTTTAGAACATTTTATGAACACTGAAGCTTTCTTT.

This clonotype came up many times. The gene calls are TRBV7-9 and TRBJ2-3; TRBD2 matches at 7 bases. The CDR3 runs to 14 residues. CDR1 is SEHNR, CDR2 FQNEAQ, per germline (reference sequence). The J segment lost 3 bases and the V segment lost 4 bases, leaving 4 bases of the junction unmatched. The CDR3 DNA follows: TGTGCCAGCAGCTCCGCGGGAGAAACAGATACGCAGTATTTT. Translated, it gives CASSSAGETDTQYF.

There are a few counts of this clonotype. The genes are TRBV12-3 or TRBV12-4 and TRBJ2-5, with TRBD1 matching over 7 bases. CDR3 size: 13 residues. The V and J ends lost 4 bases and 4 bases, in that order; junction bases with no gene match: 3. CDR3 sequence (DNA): TGTGCCAGCAGTTGGGGACAGTTAGAGACCCAGTACTTC. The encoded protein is CASSWGQLETQYF.

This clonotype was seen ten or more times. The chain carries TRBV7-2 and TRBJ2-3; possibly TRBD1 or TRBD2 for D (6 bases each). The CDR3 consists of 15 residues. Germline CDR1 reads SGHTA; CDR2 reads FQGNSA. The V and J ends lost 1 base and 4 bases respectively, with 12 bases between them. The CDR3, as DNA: TGTGCCAGCAGCTTAGACGGGGGCCCACCAGATACGCAGTATTTT. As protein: CASSLDGGPPDTQYF.

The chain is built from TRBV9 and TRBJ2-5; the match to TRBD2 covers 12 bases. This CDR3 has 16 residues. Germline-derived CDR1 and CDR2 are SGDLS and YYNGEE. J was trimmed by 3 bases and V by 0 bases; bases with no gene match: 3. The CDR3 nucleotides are TGTGCCAGCAGCGTAGGTCCTAGCGGGGGGGAAGAGACCCAGTACTTC. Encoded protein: CASSVGPSGGEETQYF.

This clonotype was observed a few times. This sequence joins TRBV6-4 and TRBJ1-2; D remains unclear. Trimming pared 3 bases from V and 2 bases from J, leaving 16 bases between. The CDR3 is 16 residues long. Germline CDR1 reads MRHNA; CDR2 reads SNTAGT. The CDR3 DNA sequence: TGTGCCAGCAGTGAAGGATTGGGAACTAAAAACTATGGCTACACCTTC. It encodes CASSEGLGTKNYGYTF.

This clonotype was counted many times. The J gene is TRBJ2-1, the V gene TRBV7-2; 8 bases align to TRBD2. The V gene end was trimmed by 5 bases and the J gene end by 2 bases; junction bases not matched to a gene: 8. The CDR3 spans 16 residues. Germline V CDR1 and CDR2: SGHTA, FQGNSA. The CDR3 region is CASSRGGGDTYNEQFF. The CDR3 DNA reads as TGTGCCAGCAGCCGGGGGGGCGGGGACACCTACAATGAGCAGTTCTTC. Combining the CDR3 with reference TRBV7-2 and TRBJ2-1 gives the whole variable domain GAGVSQSPSNKVTEKGKDVELRCDPISGHTALYWYRQSLGQGLEFLIYFQGNSAPDKSGLPSDRFSAERTGGSVSTLTIQRTQQEDSAVYLCASSRGGGDTYNEQFFGPGTRLTVL.

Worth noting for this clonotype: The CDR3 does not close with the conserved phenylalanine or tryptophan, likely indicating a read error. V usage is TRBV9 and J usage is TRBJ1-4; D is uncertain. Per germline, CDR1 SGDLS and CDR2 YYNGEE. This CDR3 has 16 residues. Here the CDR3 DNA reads TGCGCCAGCAGCGTAGACGTGAGGAGTGCAGAGGAAAAACTGTTTCTT. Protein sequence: CASSVDVRSAEEKLFL.